The 21 T cell receptor beta chains reported below all come from one sample, sequenced in a study of OX40 agonist ivuxolimab in advanced cancers. The protocol was immunoSEQ multiplex PCR, while the TCRdb copy is restricted to in-frame clones and leaves out a portion. Of approximately 69,000 clones detected, roughly 88% appear once; the ten largest clones hold 0.95% to 1.3%. Sequencing was performed on CD4+ or CD8+ T cells sorted from blood, taken in a trial of the OX40 agonist ivuxolimab. The receptors come from an adult with an advanced solid tumor such as melanoma, head and neck, liver or kidney cancer.

This clone was picked up one time. The genes are TRBV5-6 and TRBJ2-5; D possibly corresponds to TRBD2 (5 bases). Germline V lookup: CDR1 SGHDT, CDR2 YYEEEE. This CDR3 comprises 13 residues. V was pared by 4 bases and J by 5 bases, with 12 bases between. The CDR3 is CASSRYRGETQYF. The CDR3 DNA is TGTGCCAGCAGCCGATACAGAGGGGAGACCCAGTACTTC.

By proportion, this clone is medium-sized (0.01 to 0.1%). V gene TRBV28 combines with J gene TRBJ2-2, with unresolved D. CDR1 and CDR2 from the germline V gene are MDHEN and SYDVKM. The CDR3 is made up of 12 amino acids. Trimming removed 6 bases at V and 7 bases at J, with 9 bases between. The CDR3 sequence is CASREGVGELFF. The CDR3 coding sequence is TGTGCCAGCAGGGAAGGAGTCGGGGAGCTGTTTTTT.

This sequence joins TRBV7-6 and TRBJ2-7; possibly TRBD1 for D (6 bases). The DNA matches TRBJ2-5 better at its end, which makes the J call doubtful. In germline, CDR1 is SGHVS, CDR2 FNYEAQ. This CDR3 has 11 residues. In DNA form, the CDR3 reads TGTGCCAGCAGCACAGGGGAGACCCAGTACTTC. Protein sequence: CASSTGETQYF.

V gene TRBV15 combines with J gene TRBJ1-5; 9 nucleotides agree with TRBD1. This CDR3 spans 15 amino acids. Germline CDR1 is LNHNV and CDR2 is YYDKDF (reference sequence). V gave up 2 bases and J gave up 6 bases; unmatched junction bases: 5. The CDR3 DNA reads as TGTGCCACCAGCAGATCCGGGACAGGGTTTCAGCCCCAGCATTTT. Its translation is CATSRSGTGFQPQHF.

This clone is a singleton in its sample. Relative to the germline gene, one junction end is altered; a read error may explain this. Other DNA sequences in this specimen translate into the identical CDR3. The chain couples TRBV9 to TRBJ2-5; possible D gene TRBD2, 5 bases. Germline-derived CDR1 and CDR2 are SGDLS and YYNGEE. CDR3 length: 15 residues. CDR3 sequence: CASSVDPGGKETQYF. CDR3 nucleotide sequence: TGTGCCAGTAGCGTAGACCCAGGAGGTAAAGAGACCCAGTACTTC.

The J gene is TRBJ2-4, the V gene TRBV11-2; maybe TRBD2 (5 bases). The germline gives CDR1 SGHAT, CDR2 FQNNGV. The CDR3 runs to 15 residues. V lost 5 bases, J lost 6 bases, and 17 bases lay in between. The CDR3 bases are TGTGCCAGCAGCCCCACCGGGGTTTCGGGAAACATTCAGTACTTC. Encoded protein: CASSPTGVSGNIQYF.

This clone was observed a few times. The junction does not match germline at one end; this may be a read error. The genes are TRBV7-7 and TRBJ2-5, with 8 positions matching TRBD1. Germline values: CDR1 SSHAT, CDR2 FNYEAQ (reference sequence). This CDR3 spans 15 amino acids. Written as DNA, the CDR3 is TGTGCTAGCAGCACCGAGGGACAGGAGGGGGAGACCCAGTACTTC. Amino acid sequence: CASSTEGQEGETQYF.

The chain carries TRBV7-3 and TRBJ1-2; D is undetermined. The CDR3 runs 13 residues. V shed 3 bases and J shed 6 bases, with 11 bases lying between them. CDR1 is SGHTA, CDR2 FQGTGA, per germline. The CDR3 DNA sequence: TGTGCCAGCAGCTTTAGTGGAGGGAATGGCTACACCTTC. Protein product: CASSFSGGNGYTF. Based on the CDR3 plus reference TRBV7-3 and TRBJ1-2, the full variable domain is GAGVSQTPSNKVTEKGKYVELRCDPISGHTALYWYRQSLGQGPEFLIYFQGTGAADDSGLPNDRFFAVRPEGSVSTLKIQRTERGDSAVYLCASSFSGGNGYTFGSGTRLTVV.

This rearrangement joins TRBV19 to TRBJ1-1, with 7 bases that match TRBD1. The ends lost 5 bases at V and 8 bases at J; junction bases unmatched: 8. Germline-derived CDR1 and CDR2 are LNHDA and SQIVND (reference sequence). The CDR3 covers 13 residues. CDR3 DNA: TGTGCCAGTAGTTCTGTCAGGGGGGAGGAAGCTTTCTTT. It translates to CASSSVRGEEAFF.

This chain joins TRBV4-3 and TRBJ1-1, with D perhaps TRBD1 (6 bases). This CDR3 contains 13 residues. V lost 5 bases and J lost 0, with 7 bases in between. Germline lookup yields CDR1 LGHNA and CDR2 YSLEER. CDR3 bases: TGCGCCAGCAGCGGACAGATGAACACTGAAGCTTTCTTT. This translates into CASSGQMNTEAFF.

The chain combines TRBV10-3 with TRBJ2-5; no clear D. The J call is doubtful: the DNA matches TRBJ2-7 better. The CDR3 runs 12 residues. Per the germline V gene, CDR1 is ENHRY and CDR2 is SYGVKD. CDR3 in DNA: TGTGCCATCAGTGGGGCAACCTACGAGCAGTACTTC. Protein product: CAISGATYEQYF.

The rearrangement joins TRBV16 to TRBJ2-3; D is unresolved. V was clipped by 0 bases and J by 2 bases, with 9 bases between them. This CDR3 spans 15 amino acids. The germline V gene encodes CDR1 KGHSY and CDR2 FQNENV. This CDR3 is CASSQSQLVTDTQYF. CDR3 bases: TGTGCCAGCAGCCAATCGCAACTGGTCACAGATACGCAGTATTTT.

The CDR3 DNA follows: TGTGCCAGTAGTAGGGACAACAATCAGCCCCAGCATTTT. Its translation: CASSRDNNQPQHF. The V call is TRBV19, the J call TRBJ1-5; D is perhaps TRBD1 (6 bases). The length of the CDR3 is 13 residues. The germline V gene has CDR1 LNHDA and CDR2 SQIVND (reference sequence). V lost 4 bases to trimming and J lost 3 bases, with 7 bases between them.

This clone was counted between two and nine times. V is TRBV13 and J is TRBJ1-2, with a weak D call TRBD1 (6 bases). V lost 5 bases and J 1 base, leaving 17 bases between the germline ends. This CDR3 has 16 residues. CDR1 and CDR2 from the germline V gene are PRHDT and FYEKMQ (reference sequence). DNA of the CDR3: TGTGCCAGCAGCCCTCTCACAGGGTTCAGTAACTATGGCTACACCTTC. Its translation: CASSPLTGFSNYGYTF.

The V call is TRBV18, the J call TRBJ2-6, with D maybe TRBD1 (5 bases). Looked up from germline, CDR1 is KGHSH and CDR2 is LQKENI. This CDR3 has 15 residues. V gave up 3 bases and J gave up 2 bases, with 8 bases separating them. The CDR3 region is CASSPTTAGANVLTF. The CDR3 DNA reads as TGTGCCAGCTCACCGACGACAGCTGGGGCCAACGTCCTGACTTTC.

The CDR3 loop is CASSVGSGGNEKLFF. CDR3 DNA: TGTGCCAGCTCAGTCGGTTCGGGAGGGAATGAAAAACTGTTTTTT. This rearrangement joins TRBV18 to TRBJ1-4; no clear D gene. Deletions cut 5 bases from V and 5 bases from J, with 15 bases between. The CDR3 loop spans 15 amino acids. The germline CDR1 and CDR2 sequences are KGHSH and LQKENI.

This chain uses TRBV7-2 with TRBJ2-1; D is possibly TRBD2 (6 bases). CDR1 SGHTA and CDR2 FQGNSA come from the germline V gene. The CDR3 extends over 13 amino acids. The V end was cut by 0 bases, the J end by 8 bases, with 8 bases between. The CDR3 sequence: CASSLAAGYEQFF. The CDR3 DNA is TGTGCCAGCAGCTTAGCAGCGGGCTATGAGCAGTTCTTC.

The chain couples TRBV5-1 to TRBJ2-2; D possibly corresponds to TRBD2 (7 bases). The V end was cut by 4 bases, the J end by 1 base, with 17 bases between. There are 17 residues in the CDR3. CDR1 and CDR2 from the germline V gene are SGHRS and YFSETQ. CDR3 DNA: TGCGCCAGCAGCGCGGGGGCAGGGAGGAGGAACACCGGGGAGCTGTTTTTT. Translated, it gives CASSAGAGRRNTGELFF.

CDR3 nucleotides: TGTGCCAGCAGCTTATCTGCGGGGGATGACGGCTATGGCTACACCTTC. Residues: CASSLSAGDDGYGYTF. The chain couples TRBV7-9 to TRBJ1-2, with D possibly being TRBD1 (5 bases). The CDR3 spans 16 residues. The V gene lost 2 bases and the J gene lost 4 bases, with 17 bases spanning the gap. Germline CDR1 SEHNR, CDR2 FQNEAQ (reference sequence).

The chain employs TRBV2 and TRBJ1-2; D is perhaps TRBD1 (5 bases). Germline values: CDR1 SNHLY, CDR2 FYNNEI. The CDR3 runs 12 residues. With 11 bases removed from V and 8 bases from J, the gap between germline ends came to 18 bases. This chain's CDR3 is CAGGEGTGGYTF. The CDR3 DNA is TGTGCCGGAGGGGAGGGGACGGGAGGCTACACCTTC.

The chain carries TRBV9 and TRBJ2-5; D call uncertain. Germline CDR1 and CDR2: SGDLS and YYNGEE. The V end was cut by 1 base, the J end by 0 bases, with 7 bases between. This CDR3 is 14 amino acids long. CDR3 DNA sequence: TGTGCCAGCAGCGTATCTGGGTACCAAGAGACCCAGTACTTC. This sequence encodes CASSVSGYQETQYF.